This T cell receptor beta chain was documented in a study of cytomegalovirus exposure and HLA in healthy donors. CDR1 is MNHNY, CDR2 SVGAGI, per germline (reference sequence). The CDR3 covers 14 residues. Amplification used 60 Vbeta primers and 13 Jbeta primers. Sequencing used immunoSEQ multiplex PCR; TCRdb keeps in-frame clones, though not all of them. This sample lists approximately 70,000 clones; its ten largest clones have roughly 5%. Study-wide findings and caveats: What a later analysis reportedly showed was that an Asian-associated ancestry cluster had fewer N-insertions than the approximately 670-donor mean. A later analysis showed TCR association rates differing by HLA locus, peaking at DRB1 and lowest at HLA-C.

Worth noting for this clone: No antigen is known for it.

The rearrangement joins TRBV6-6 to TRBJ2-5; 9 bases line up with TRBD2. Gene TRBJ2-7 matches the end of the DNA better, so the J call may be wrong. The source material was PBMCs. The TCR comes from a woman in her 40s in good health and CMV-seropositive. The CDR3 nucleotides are TGTGCCCCCCTCCCCGGGACTAGCCTCTACGAGCAGTACTTC. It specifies CAPLPGTSLYEQYF.